The source of this T cell receptor (beta chain) is a study of blood T cell repertoires in COVID-19. The V gene end was trimmed by 4 bases and the J gene end by 3 bases; junction bases not matched to a gene: 16. The germline CDR1 and CDR2 sequences are MNHNS and SASEGT. This CDR3 comprises 19 residues. Clones were sequenced by immunoSEQ multiplex PCR, and TCRdb holds only the in-frame ones, with some missing. Here the sample spans 90,000 to 140,000 clones, 75% to 85% being singletons. This TCR was recovered from a woman aged 70-85 years with acute or convalescent COVID-19. Sequencing was done on a sample of peripheral blood. J is TRBJ2-7 and V is TRBV6-1; 12 bases are a match to TRBD1. CDR3 region: CASSGRGQGAWRPNYEQYF. The CDR3 bases are TGTGCCAGCAGTGGTAGGGGACAGGGGGCATGGCGTCCCAACTACGAGCAGTACTTC.